Below, 4 T cell receptor beta chains from the same sample are listed, as sequenced in a study of blood T cell repertoires in COVID-19. Measured with immunoSEQ multiplex PCR; TCRdb has only the in-frame clones, and not every one. In the table there are roughly 180,000 clones, roughly 83% of which are singletons. The sequenced sample was PBMCs or T cells enriched from blood (not recorded which). The receptors originated from a woman aged 50 to 60 who had recovered from COVID-19.

In the case of this clone: The junction shows a germline mismatch at one end, possibly a read error. The genes are TRBV2 and TRBJ1-4; TRBD1 is a possible D gene (6 bases). The length of the CDR3 is 15 residues. CDR1 is SNHLY, CDR2 FYNNEI, per germline. The DNA for the CDR3 is TGTGCCAGCAGCGAAGAGGCAGGGACAAGCGAAAAACTGTTTTTT. Encoded protein: CASSEEAGTSEKLFF.

The V gene is TRBV2, the J gene TRBJ2-5, with TRBD2 as a possible D gene (5 bases). Germline V gene lookup returns CDR1 SNHLY and CDR2 FYNNEI. The CDR3 length is 13 residues. Trimming took 8 bases from V and 5 from J, leaving 15 bases between them. CDR3 nucleotide sequence: TGTGCCAGCTATAGAGGGCGGGTGGAGACCCAGTACTTC. Translation: CASYRGRVETQYF.

V and J are TRBV10-3 and TRBJ1-4; 7 positions agree with TRBD1. CDR3 length: 15 amino acids. V trimming: 6 bases; J trimming: 5 bases; junction bases outside the gene matches: 9. Germline CDR1 is ENHRY and CDR2 is SYGVKD. The CDR3 loop reads CAISPGQVENEKLFF. CDR3 nucleotide sequence: TGTGCCATCAGCCCCGGACAGGTTGAGAATGAAAAACTGTTTTTT.

This chain's CDR3 is CASSLTASNYGYTF. The CDR3 nucleotides are TGTGCCAGCAGCTTAACAGCCAGCAACTATGGCTACACCTTC. V gene TRBV11-3 combines with J gene TRBJ1-2; D is unclear. Deletions cut 2 bases from V and 2 bases from J, with 9 bases between. Germline V gene data show CDR1 as SGHNT and CDR2 as YENEEA. The CDR3 sequence is 14 residues long.